These T cell receptor beta chains were read from a single sample in a study of cytomegalovirus exposure and HLA in healthy donors. Some clones are missing from TCRdb's copy, which holds only in-frame ones; the method was immunoSEQ multiplex PCR. Here the sample spans more than 95,000 clones, 80% being singletons. The sequencing input was PBMCs. These receptors came from a man aged 25 to 45 in good health and CMV-seropositive. Both conserved end residues are part of each CDR3. A D gene is named only where the DNA matches it firmly. Size tells how often a clone was seen (once, few, many) or the class of an expanded clone, and some rows leave it out.

-	TRBD1	TRBV28	TRBJ2-5	CASINRGQTQYF	TGTGCCAGCATTAACAGGGGTCAGACCCAGTACTTC
-	-	TRBV9	TRBJ2-1	CASSVDGVASGYNEQFF	TGTGCCAGCAGCGTAGATGGTGTGGCTAGTGGTTACAATGAGCAGTTCTTC
once	-	TRBV5-1	TRBJ2-2	CASSLVSTNTGELFF	TGCGCCAGCAGCTTGGTGTCAACGAACACCGGGGAGCTGTTTTTT
-	TRBD2	TRBV19	TRBJ2-5	CASGGLGSRETQYF	TGTGCCAGTGGGGGACTAGGGAGCCGAGAGACCCAGTACTTC
-	-	TRBV18	TRBJ2-1	CASSPGQDNEQFF	TGTGCCAGCTCACCGGGGCAGGATAATGAGCAGTTCTTC
-	TRBD2	TRBV4-1	TRBJ2-7	CASSQEVLGAGAYEQYF	TGCGCCAGCAGCCAAGAGGTACTAGGAGCGGGGGCCTACGAGCAGTACTTC
-	TRBD1	TRBV6-6	TRBJ1-2	CASSTTGDHGYTF	TGTGCCAGCAGTACGACAGGGGACCATGGCTACACCTTC
-	-	TRBV27	TRBJ1-1	CASSTRQKNTEAFF	TGTGCCAGCAGCACGAGACAGAAAAACACTGAAGCTTTCTTT
-	TRBD1	TRBV5-5	TRBJ2-7	CASSRSPGQGFHEQYF	TGTGCCAGCAGCCGTTCTCCGGGACAGGGATTCCACGAGCAGTACTTC
-	TRBD1	TRBV19	TRBJ1-2	CASSLSRGNYGYTF	TGTGCCAGTAGTCTGTCCAGGGGGAACTATGGCTACACCTTC
-	-	TRBV4-1	TRBJ2-7	CASSQTDQNSYEQYF	TGCGCCAGCAGCCAAACAGACCAGAATTCCTACGAGCAGTACTTC
-	-	TRBV29-1	TRBJ1-1	CSVWGDTEAFF	TGCAGCGTTTGGGGGGACACTGAAGCTTTCTTT
-	-	TRBV6-1	TRBJ1-5	CASRETRWQPQHF	TGTGCCAGCAGGGAAACTCGTTGGCAGCCCCAGCATTTT
-	TRBD2	TRBV7-2	TRBJ2-3	CASSSAGATDTQYF	TGTGCCAGCAGCTCAGCGGGGGCCACAGATACGCAGTATTTT
-	-	TRBV11-2	TRBJ2-5	CASSLVRCTSQGSQETQYF	TGTGCCAGCAGCTTAGTCCGTTGTACTTCGCAGGGGTCCCAAGAGACCCAGTACTTC
once	-	TRBV10-2	TRBJ2-5	CASRSTGGETQYF	TGCGCCAGCAGGTCGACAGGCGGGGAGACCCAGTACTTC
-	TRBD2	TRBV7-3	TRBJ2-5	CASSPLAGGPETQYF	TGTGCCAGCAGCCCGCTAGCGGGGGGGCCAGAGACCCAGTACTTC
-	-	TRBV7-2	TRBJ1-1	CASSLWQGNTEAFF	TGTGCCAGCAGCTTATGGCAGGGGAACACTGAAGCTTTCTTT
-	-	TRBV27	TRBJ2-7	CASRFQGSYEQYF	TGTGCCAGCAGGTTTCAGGGCTCCTACGAGCAGTACTTC
-	-	TRBV7-9	TRBJ1-1	CASSLGVAGMNTEAFF	TGTGCCAGCAGCTTAGGGGTGGCGGGGATGAACACTGAAGCTTTCTTT
-	TRBD1	TRBV29-1	TRBJ1-4	CSVGVDRANEKLFF	TGCAGCGTTGGGGTGGACAGGGCCAATGAAAAACTGTTTTTT
few	-	TRBV9	TRBJ2-1	CASSVQGYNEQFF	TGTGCCAGCAGCGTACAGGGCTACAATGAGCAGTTCTTC
-	TRBD1	TRBV29-1	TRBJ1-3	CSVVPGQGVSGNTIYF	TGCAGCGTTGTGCCAGGACAGGGGGTATCAGGAAACACCATATATTTT
-	-	TRBV6-1	TRBJ2-7	CASTAVGGAYEQYF	TGTGCCAGCACTGCGGTGGGAGGCGCCTACGAGCAGTACTTC
-	-	TRBV11-2	TRBJ2-5	CASSLGGGQETQYF	TGTGCCAGCAGCTTAGGAGGGGGCCAAGAGACCCAGTACTTC
few	TRBD1	TRBV9	TRBJ1-2	CASSVGGGANGYTF	TGTGCCAGCAGCGTAGGAGGGGGCGCGAATGGCTACACCTTC
-	TRBD2	TRBV5-1	TRBJ2-3	CASSSGTSGGTDTQYF	TGCGCCAGCAGCTCAGGGACTAGCGGGGGCACAGATACGCAGTATTTT
-	TRBD2	TRBV19	TRBJ2-3	CATSGRRGGTDTQYF	TGTGCCACCTCGGGTAGGCGGGGGGGCACAGATACGCAGTATTTT
-	-	TRBV6-6	TRBJ2-3	CASSYPGGADTQYF	TGTGCCAGCAGTTATCCGGGGGGCGCAGATACGCAGTATTTT
-	-	TRBV11-2	TRBJ2-5	CASSLGGDWSGETQYF	TGTGCCAGCAGCTTAGGGGGGGACTGGAGCGGTGAAACCCAGTACTTC
-	-	TRBV9	TRBJ1-1	CASSVGLKGSYTEAFF	TGTGCCAGCAGCGTAGGCCTTAAGGGGTCGTACACTGAAGCTTTCTTT
-	-	TRBV6-5	TRBJ1-2	CASSRREARWGYTF	TGTGCCAGCAGTCGCAGGGAGGCTAGATGGGGCTACACCTTC
-	-	TRBV11-2	TRBJ2-3	CASSSIGASTDTQYF	TGTGCCAGCAGCTCAATAGGGGCCAGCACAGATACGCAGTATTTT
-	-	TRBV29-1	TRBJ1-4	CSVGQANEKLFF	TGCAGCGTTGGACAGGCCAATGAAAAACTGTTTTTT
few	-	TRBV29-1	TRBJ2-3	CSVRRGADTQYF	TGCAGCGTACGGCGAGGAGCAGATACGCAGTATTTT
-	TRBD1	TRBV9	TRBJ2-5	CASSPGTGGAKTQYF	TGTGCCAGCAGCCCCGGGACAGGGGGCGCGAAGACCCAGTACTTC
-	TRBD1	TRBV5-1	TRBJ2-3	CASSYPPLTRDSFLIRTDTQYF	TGCGCCAGCAGCTACCCGCCCCTCACCCGGGACAGCTTTTTAATTCGCACAGATACGCAGTATTTT
few	-	TRBV6-5	TRBJ2-5	CASSYSSTTKETQYF	TGTGCCAGCAGTTACTCATCGACTACCAAAGAGACCCAGTACTTC
few	-	TRBV19	TRBJ1-1	CASSPEWATEAFF	TGTGCCAGTAGTCCTGAGTGGGCCACTGAAGCTTTCTTT
-	TRBD2	TRBV6-5	TRBJ2-3	CASEQSRGNTQYF	TGTGCCAGCGAACAATCGCGGGGGAATACGCAGTATTTT